This T cell receptor (beta chain) was recorded in a study of shared clonotypes between healthy human individuals. Study findings and constraints: It was the non-shared clonotypes that had lower generation probabilities than clonotypes shared by all four donors.

A remark on this clone: What it binds is not known.

The authors ran the assay at deep level. Method: immunoSEQ multiplex PCR; TCRdb's copy keeps in-frame clones and lacks some. In the table there are about 120,000 clones, approximately 70% of which are singletons. The sample was memory CD8+ T cells sorted from blood. As for subset: CD45RO+ cells pooled with CCR7-negative TemRA cells. The source of this sequence is a woman between 25 and 40 years old in good health.

DNA of the CDR3: TGTGCCAGCTCACGCGGGAGGGCGTACGAGCAGTACTTC. It encodes CASSRGRAYEQYF. The V and J genes are TRBV18 and TRBJ2-7; 9 nucleotides line up with TRBD2. The V segment lost 4 bases and the J segment 4 bases; nucleotides outside the gene matches: 2. The CDR3 is made up of 13 amino acids. CDR1 KGHSH and CDR2 LQKENI come from the germline V gene.